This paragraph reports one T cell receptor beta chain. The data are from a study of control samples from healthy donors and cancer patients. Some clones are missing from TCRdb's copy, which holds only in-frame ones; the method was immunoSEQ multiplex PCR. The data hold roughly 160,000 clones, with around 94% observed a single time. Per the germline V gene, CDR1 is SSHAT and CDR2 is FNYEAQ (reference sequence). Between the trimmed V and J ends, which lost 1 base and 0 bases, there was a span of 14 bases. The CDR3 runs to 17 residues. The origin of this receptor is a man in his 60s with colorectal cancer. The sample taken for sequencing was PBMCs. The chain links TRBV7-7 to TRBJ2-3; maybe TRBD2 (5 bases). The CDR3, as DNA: TGTGCCAGCAGCTTAGGGACTCGCCCAAGTAGCACAGATACGCAGTATTTT. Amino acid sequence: CASSLGTRPSSTDTQYF.